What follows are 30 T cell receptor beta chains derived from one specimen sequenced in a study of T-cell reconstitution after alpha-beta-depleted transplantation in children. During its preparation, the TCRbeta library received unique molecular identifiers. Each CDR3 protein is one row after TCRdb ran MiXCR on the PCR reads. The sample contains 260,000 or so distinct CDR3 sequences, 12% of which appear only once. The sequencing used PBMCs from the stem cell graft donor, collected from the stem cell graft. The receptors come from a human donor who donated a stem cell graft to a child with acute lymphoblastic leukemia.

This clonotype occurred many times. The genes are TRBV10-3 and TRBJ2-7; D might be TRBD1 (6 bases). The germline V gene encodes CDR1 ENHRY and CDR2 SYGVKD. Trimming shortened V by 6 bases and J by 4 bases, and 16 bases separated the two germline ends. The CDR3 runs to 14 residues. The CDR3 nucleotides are TGTGCCATCAGGGACGGACAGAGACAGTACGAGCAGTACTTC. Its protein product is CAIRDGQRQYEQYF.

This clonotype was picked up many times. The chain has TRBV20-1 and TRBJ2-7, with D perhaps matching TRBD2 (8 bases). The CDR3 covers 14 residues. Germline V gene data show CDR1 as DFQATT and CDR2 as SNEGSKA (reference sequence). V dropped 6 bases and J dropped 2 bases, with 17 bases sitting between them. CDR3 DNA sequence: TGCAGTGCCAGGGGGACTAGTTGGACCTACGAGCAGTACTTC. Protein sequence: CSARGTSWTYEQYF.

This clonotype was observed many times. CDR3 sequence reads: CASSQDGSLKETQYF. CDR3 sequence (DNA): TGCGCCAGCAGCCAAGATGGCAGCCTAAAAGAGACCCAGTACTTC. The chain couples TRBV4-3 to TRBJ2-5; D unresolved. The CDR3 covers 15 residues. V lost 0 bases, J lost 3 bases, and 11 bases lay in between. Germline-derived CDR1 and CDR2 are LGHNA and YSLEER.

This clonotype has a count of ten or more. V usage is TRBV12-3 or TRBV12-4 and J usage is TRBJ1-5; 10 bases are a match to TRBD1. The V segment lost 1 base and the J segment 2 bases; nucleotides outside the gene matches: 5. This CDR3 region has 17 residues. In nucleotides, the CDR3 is TGTGCCAGCAGTTTAGGATACGGGACAGGGGGCAATCAGCCCCAGCATTTT. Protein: CASSLGYGTGGNQPQHF.

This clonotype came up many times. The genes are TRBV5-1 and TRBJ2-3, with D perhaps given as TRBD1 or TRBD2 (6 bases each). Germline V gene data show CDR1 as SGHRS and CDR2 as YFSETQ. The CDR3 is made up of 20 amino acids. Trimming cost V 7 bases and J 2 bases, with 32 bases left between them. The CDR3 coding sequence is TGCGCCAGCCGAAATCCGATCCGCCCCGGGGGCGTTATCGCCACAGATACGCAGTATTTT. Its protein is CASRNPIRPGGVIATDTQYF. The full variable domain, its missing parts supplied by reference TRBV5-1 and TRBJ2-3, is KAGVTQTPRYLIKTRGQQVTLSCSPISGHRSVSWYQQTPGQGLQFLFEYFSETQRNKGNFPGRFSGRQFSNSRSEMNVSTLELGDSALYLCASRNPIRPGGVIATDTQYFGPGTRLTVL.

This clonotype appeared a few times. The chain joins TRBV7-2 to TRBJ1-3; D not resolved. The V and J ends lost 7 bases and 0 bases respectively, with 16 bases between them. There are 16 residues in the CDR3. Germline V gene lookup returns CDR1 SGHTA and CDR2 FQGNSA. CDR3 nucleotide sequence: TGTGCCAGCACCCCTGTTACCGGTCGCTCTGGAAACACCATATATTTT. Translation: CASTPVTGRSGNTIYF.

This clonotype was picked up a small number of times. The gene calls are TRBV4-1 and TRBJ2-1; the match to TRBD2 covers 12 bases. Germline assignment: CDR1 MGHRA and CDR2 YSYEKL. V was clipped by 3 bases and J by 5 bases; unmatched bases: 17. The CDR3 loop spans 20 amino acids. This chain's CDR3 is CASSHRGSLAGGPADNEQFF. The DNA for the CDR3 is TGCGCCAGCAGCCACCGAGGGTCTCTAGCGGGGGGGCCAGCCGACAATGAGCAGTTCTTC.

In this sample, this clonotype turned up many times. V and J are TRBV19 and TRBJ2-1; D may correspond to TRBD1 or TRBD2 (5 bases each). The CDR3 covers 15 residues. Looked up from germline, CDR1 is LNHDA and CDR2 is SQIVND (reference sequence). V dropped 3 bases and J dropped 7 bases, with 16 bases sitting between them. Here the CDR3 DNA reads TGTGCCAGTAGTATGGAGAGGGTAAGGGGTAATGAGCAGTTCTTC. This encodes CASSMERVRGNEQFF.

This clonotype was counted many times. The CDR3 loop reads CASSYWGGEQFF. DNA for the CDR3: TGTGCCAGCAGTTACTGGGGTGGTGAGCAGTTCTTC. The rearrangement links TRBV6-6 to TRBJ2-1, with no clear D. The CDR3 spans 12 residues. V gave up 1 base and J gave up 9 bases, with 7 bases separating them. Germline V gives CDR1 MNHNY, CDR2 SVGAGI (reference sequence).

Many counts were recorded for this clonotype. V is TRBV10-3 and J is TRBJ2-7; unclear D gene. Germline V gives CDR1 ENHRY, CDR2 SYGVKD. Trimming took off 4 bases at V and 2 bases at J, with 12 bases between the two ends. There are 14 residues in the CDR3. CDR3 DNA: TGTGCCATCAGTGTAGGGCTCCCACCCTACGAGCAGTACTTC. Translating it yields CAISVGLPPYEQYF.

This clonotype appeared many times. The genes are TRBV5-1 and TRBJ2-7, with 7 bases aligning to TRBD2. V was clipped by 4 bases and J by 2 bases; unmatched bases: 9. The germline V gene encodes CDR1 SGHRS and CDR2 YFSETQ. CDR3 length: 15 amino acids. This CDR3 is CASSPVGGGTYEQYF. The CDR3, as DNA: TGCGCCAGCAGCCCGGTGGGGGGAGGGACCTACGAGCAGTACTTC. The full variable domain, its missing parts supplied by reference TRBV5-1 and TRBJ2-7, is KAGVTQTPRYLIKTRGQQVTLSCSPISGHRSVSWYQQTPGQGLQFLFEYFSETQRNKGNFPGRFSGRQFSNSRSEMNVSTLELGDSALYLCASSPVGGGTYEQYFGPGTRLTVT.

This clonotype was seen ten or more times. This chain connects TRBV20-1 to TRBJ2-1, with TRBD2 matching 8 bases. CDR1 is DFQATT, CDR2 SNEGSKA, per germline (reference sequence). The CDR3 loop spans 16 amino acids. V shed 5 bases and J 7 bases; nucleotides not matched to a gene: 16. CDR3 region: CSAGSRAGVFINEQFF. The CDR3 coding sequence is TGCAGTGCTGGCTCCCGAGCGGGAGTCTTTATAAATGAGCAGTTCTTC.

CDR3 amino acids: CASSREGVYGYTF. The CDR3 DNA sequence: TGCGCCAGCAGTCGGGAGGGGGTCTATGGCTACACCTTC. The chain uses TRBV23-1 and TRBJ1-2; tentative D call: TRBD1 (6 bases). TRBV23-1 is treated as an ORF (open reading frame) with a function not yet certain. The CDR3 consists of 13 residues. The V and J ends lost 4 bases and 4 bases respectively, with 10 bases between them.

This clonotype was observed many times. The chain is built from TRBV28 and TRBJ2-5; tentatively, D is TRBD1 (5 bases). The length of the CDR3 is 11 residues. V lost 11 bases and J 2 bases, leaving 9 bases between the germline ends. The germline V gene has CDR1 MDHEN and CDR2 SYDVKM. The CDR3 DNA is TGTGCCTGCCAGGGACAAGAGACCCAGTACTTC. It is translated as CACQGQETQYF. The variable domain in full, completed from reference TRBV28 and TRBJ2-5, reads DVKVTQSSRYLVKRTGEKVFLECVQDMDHENMFWYRQDPGLGLRLIYFSYDVKMKEKGDIPEGYSVSREKKERFSLILESASTNQTSMYLCACQGQETQYFGPGTRLLVL.

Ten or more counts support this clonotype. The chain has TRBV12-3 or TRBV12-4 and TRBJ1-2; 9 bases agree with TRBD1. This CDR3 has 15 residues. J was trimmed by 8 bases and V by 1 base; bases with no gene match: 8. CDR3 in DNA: TGTGCCAGCAGTTTAGGCGGACAGGGGAGCGGAGGCTACACCTTC. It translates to CASSLGGQGSGGYTF.

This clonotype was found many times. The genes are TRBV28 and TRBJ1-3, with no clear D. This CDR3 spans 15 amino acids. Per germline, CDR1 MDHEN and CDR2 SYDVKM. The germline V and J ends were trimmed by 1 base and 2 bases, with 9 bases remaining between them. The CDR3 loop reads CASSLSATAGNTIYF. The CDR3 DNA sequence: TGTGCCAGCAGTTTATCGGCGACGGCTGGAAACACCATATATTTT.

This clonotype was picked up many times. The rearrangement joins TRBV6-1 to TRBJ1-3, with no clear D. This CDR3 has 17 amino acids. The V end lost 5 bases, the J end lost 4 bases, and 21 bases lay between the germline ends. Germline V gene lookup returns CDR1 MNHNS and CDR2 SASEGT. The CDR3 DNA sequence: TGTGCCAGCAGTCCATACCCCTCTTTCCCCCAGGGAAACACCATATATTTT. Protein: CASSPYPSFPQGNTIYF.

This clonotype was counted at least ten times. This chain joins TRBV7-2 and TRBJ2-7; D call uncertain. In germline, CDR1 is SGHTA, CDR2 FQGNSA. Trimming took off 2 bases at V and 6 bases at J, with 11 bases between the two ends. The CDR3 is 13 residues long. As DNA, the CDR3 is TGTGCCAGCAGCTTAAATGGTCGGAGCGAGCAGTACTTC. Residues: CASSLNGRSEQYF.

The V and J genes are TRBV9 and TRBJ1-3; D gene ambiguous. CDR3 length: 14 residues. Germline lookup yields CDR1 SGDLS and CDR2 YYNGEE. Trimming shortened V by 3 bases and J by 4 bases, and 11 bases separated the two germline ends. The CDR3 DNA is TGTGCCAGCAGCGAAGAAGGCTCGGGAAACACCATATATTTT. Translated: CASSEEGSGNTIYF.

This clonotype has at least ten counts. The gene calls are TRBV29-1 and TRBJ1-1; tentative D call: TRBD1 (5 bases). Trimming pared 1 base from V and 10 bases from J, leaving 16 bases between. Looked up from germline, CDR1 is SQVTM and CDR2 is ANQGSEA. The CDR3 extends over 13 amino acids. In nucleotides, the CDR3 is TGCAGCGTTGAAGGAGGGCAGGGTTCCGGAGCTTTCTTT. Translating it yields CSVEGGQGSGAFF.

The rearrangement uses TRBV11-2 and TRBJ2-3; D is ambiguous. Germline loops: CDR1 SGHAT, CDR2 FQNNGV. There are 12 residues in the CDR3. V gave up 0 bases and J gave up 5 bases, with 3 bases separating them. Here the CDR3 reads CASSLELDTQYF. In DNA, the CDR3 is TGTGCCAGCAGCTTAGAATTAGATACGCAGTATTTT.

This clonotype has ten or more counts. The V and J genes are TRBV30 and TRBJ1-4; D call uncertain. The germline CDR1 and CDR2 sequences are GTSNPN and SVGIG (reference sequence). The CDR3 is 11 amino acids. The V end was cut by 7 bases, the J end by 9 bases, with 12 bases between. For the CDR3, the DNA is TGTGCCTTACCGTCCGGCCAAAAACTGTTTTTT. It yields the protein CALPSGQKLFF.

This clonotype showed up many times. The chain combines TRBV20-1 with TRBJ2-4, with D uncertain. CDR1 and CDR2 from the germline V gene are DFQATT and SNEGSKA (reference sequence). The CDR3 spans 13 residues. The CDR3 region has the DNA TGCATGTGGAGCGTTCTAGCCAAAAACATTCAGTACTTC. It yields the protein CMWSVLAKNIQYF.

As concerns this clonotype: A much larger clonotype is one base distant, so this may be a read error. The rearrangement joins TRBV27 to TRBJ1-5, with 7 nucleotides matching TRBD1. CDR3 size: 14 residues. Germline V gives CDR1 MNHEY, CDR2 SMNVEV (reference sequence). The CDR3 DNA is TGTGCCAGCAGGCCGGGACAGAGGAATCGGCCCCAGCATTTT. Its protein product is CASRPGQRNRPQHF.

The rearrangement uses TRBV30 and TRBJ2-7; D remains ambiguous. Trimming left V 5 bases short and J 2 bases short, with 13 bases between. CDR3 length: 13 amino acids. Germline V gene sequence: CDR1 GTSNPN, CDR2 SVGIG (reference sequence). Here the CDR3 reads CAWGPGRTYEQYF. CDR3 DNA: TGTGCCTGGGGGCCAGGACGGACCTACGAGCAGTACTTC.

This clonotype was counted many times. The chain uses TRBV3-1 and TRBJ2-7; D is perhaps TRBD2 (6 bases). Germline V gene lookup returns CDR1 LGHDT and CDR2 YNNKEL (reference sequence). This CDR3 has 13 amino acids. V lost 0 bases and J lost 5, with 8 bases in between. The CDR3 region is CASSQDPGDEQYF. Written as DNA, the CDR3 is TGTGCCAGCAGCCAAGATCCGGGGGACGAGCAGTACTTC.

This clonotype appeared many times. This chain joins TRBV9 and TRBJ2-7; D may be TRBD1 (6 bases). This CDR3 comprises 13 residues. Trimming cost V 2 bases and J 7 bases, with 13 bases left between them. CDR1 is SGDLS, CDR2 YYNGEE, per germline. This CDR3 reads CASSVWAGTEQYF. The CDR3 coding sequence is TGTGCCAGCAGCGTTTGGGCAGGGACAGAGCAGTACTTC.

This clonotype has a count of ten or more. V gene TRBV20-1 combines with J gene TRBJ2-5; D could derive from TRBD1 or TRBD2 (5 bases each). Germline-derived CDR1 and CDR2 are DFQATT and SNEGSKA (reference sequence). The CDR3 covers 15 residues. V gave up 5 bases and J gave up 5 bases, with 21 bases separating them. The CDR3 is CSALGVRGIGETQYF. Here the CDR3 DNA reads TGCAGTGCTTTGGGGGTCCGAGGGATAGGGGAGACCCAGTACTTC.

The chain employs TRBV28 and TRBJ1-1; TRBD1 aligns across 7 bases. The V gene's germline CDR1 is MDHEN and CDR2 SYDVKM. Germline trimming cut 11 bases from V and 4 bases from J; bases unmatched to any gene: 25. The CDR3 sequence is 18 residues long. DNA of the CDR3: TGTGCCGCCCTAGGCAGGGGGGGGTCCTCTTTGATAGGCACTGAAGCTTTCTTT. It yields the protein CAALGRGGSSLIGTEAFF.

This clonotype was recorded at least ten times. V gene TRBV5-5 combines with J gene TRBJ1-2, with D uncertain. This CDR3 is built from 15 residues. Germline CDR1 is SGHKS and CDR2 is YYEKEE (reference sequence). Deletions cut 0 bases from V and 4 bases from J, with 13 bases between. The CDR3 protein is CASSLDRTPFYGYTF. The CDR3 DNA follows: TGTGCCAGCAGCTTGGACAGAACCCCGTTCTATGGCTACACCTTC.